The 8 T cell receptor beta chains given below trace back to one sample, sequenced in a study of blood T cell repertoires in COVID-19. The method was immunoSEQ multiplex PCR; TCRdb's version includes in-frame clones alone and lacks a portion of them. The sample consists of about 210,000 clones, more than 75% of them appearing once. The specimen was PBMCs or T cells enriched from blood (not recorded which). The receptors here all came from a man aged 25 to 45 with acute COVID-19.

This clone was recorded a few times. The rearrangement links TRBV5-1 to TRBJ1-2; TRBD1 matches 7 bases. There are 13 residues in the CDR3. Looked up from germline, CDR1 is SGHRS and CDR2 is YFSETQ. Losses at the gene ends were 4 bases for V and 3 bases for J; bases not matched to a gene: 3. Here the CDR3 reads CASSVGGHYGYTF. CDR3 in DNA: TGCGCCAGCAGCGTAGGGGGCCACTATGGCTACACCTTC.

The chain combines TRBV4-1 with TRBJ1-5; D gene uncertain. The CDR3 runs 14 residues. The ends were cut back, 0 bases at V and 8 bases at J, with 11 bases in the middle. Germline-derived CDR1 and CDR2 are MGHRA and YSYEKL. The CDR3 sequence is CASSQDSLSKPQHF. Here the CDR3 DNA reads TGCGCCAGCAGCCAAGATAGTCTTTCCAAGCCCCAGCATTTT.

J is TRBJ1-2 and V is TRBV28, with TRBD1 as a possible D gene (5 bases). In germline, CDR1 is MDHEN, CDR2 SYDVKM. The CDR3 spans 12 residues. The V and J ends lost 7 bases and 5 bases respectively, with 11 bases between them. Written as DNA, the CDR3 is TGTGCCAGCATGGACAAATTTTATGGCTACACCTTC. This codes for CASMDKFYGYTF.

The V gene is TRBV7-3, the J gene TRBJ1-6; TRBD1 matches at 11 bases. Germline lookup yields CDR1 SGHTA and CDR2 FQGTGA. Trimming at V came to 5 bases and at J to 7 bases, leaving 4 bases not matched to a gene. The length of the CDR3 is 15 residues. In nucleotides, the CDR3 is TGTGCCAGCAGCCTAGGACAGGGGGCGAATTCACCCCTCCACTTT. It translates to CASSLGQGANSPLHF.

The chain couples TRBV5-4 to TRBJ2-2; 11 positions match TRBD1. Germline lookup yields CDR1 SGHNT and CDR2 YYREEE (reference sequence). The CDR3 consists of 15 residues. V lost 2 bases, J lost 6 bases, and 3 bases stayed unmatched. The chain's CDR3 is CASSFGQGASGELFF. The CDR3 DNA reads TGTGCCAGCAGCTTCGGACAGGGGGCCTCCGGGGAGCTGTTTTTT.

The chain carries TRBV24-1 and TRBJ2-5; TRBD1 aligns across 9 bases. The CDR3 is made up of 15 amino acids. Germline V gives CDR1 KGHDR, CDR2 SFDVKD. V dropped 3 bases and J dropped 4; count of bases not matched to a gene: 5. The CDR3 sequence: CATSDPGQGGETQYF. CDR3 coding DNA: TGTGCCACCAGTGATCCGGGACAGGGAGGAGAGACCCAGTACTTC.

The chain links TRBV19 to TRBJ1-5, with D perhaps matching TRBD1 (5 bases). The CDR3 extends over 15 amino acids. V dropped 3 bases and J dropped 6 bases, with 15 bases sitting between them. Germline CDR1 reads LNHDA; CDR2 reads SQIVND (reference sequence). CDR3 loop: CASSMEGKDSQPQHF. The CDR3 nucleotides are TGTGCCAGTAGTATGGAGGGGAAAGACAGTCAGCCCCAGCATTTT. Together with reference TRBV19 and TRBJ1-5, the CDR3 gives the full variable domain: DGGITQSPKYLFRKEGQNVTLSCEQNLNHDAMYWYRQDPGQGLRLIYYSQIVNDFQKGDIAEGYSVSREKKESFPLTVTSAQKNPTAFYLCASSMEGKDSQPQHFGDGTRLSIL.

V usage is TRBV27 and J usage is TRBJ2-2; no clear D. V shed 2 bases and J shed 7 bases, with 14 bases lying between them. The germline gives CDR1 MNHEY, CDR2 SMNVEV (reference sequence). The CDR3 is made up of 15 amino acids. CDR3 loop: CASSLGFEGDGELFF. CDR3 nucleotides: TGTGCCAGCAGTTTAGGTTTCGAAGGAGACGGGGAGCTGTTTTTT.